This T cell receptor beta chain was recovered during a study of blood T cell repertoires in COVID-19. The overall study: Researchers got acute and convalescent COVID-19 samples from the United States, Italy and Spain.

This study enrolled people aged about 18 to 90 from around 26 US geographic areas. Participants' reported clinical history set cohort assignment. Per the original data handling: How many nucleated cells were present was estimated from reference gene primer amplification. Sequencing was performed with immunoSEQ multiplex PCR; in TCRdb, only in-frame clones are kept and a portion is missing. V and J calls and clone size are copied from that table; D and trimming were computed from the DNA. The sample records approximately 450,000 clones, nearly 90% being singletons. Trimming cost V 1 base and J 3 bases, with 15 bases left between them. Per the germline V gene, CDR1 is SGHNT and CDR2 is YENEEA. This CDR3 has 16 amino acids.

The sequencing input was PBMCs or T cells enriched from blood (not recorded which). This sequence joins TRBV11-3 and TRBJ1-1; D may be TRBD1 (5 bases). The receptor was isolated from a woman between 18 and 30 years old with acute COVID-19. This chain's CDR3 is CASSLGQGSVDTEAFF. The CDR3, as DNA: TGTGCCAGCAGCTTAGGGCAGGGAAGTGTCGACACTGAAGCTTTCTTT.